The 20 T cell receptor beta chains listed next were all sequenced from one sample in a study of cytomegalovirus exposure and HLA in healthy donors. Measured with immunoSEQ multiplex PCR; TCRdb has only the in-frame clones, and not every one. The sample shows around 230,000 clones, 75% to 90% of them seen only once. Sequencing was carried out using PBMCs. The receptors were sampled from a woman in her 30s in good health and CMV-seropositive.

CDR3 amino acids: CASSLEGTGLYLYEQYF. CDR3 nucleotide sequence: TGCGCCAGCAGCTTGGAGGGGACAGGGTTGTATCTCTACGAGCAGTACTTC. This chain links TRBV5-1 with TRBJ2-7; 9 bases are a match to TRBD1. The CDR3 length is 17 residues. CDR1 and CDR2 (germline): SGHRS, YFSETQ. The J segment lost 3 bases and the V segment lost 0 bases, leaving 10 bases of the junction unmatched.

The CDR3 DNA follows: TGTGCCTGGACAAGTGTGGTACCCGGTGAGCAGTTCTTC. Its protein product is CAWTSVVPGEQFF. The chain joins TRBV30 to TRBJ2-1; the D is unclear. With 4 bases removed from V and 9 bases from J, the gap between germline ends came to 16 bases. The CDR3 runs to 13 residues. From germline, CDR1 is GTSNPN and CDR2 SVGIG (reference sequence).

The rearrangement links TRBV5-4 to TRBJ1-1, with 10 bases that match TRBD1. The CDR3 loop spans 16 amino acids. V lost 4 bases and J lost 0; bases outside the gene matches: 6. Germline CDR1 SGHNT, CDR2 YYREEE (reference sequence). The CDR3 bases are TGTGCCAGCAGCGCCGGGACAGGGGTCATGAACACTGAAGCTTTCTTT. Amino acids: CASSAGTGVMNTEAFF. Full variable domain (remainder filled in from reference TRBV5-4 and TRBJ1-1): ETGVTQSPTHLIKTRGQQVTLRCSSQSGHNTVSWYQQALGQGPQFIFQYYREEENGRGNFPPRFSGLQFPNYSSELNVNALELDDSALYLCASSAGTGVMNTEAFFGQGTRLTVV.

This clone came up a few times. This chain joins TRBV6-1 and TRBJ1-5, with no clear D. Germline V gene data show CDR1 as MNHNS and CDR2 as SASEGT. CDR3 length: 13 amino acids. V lost 1 base, J lost 7 bases, and 8 bases lay in between. CDR3 residues: CASSEGQAQPQHF. CDR3 DNA sequence: TGTGCCAGCAGTGAAGGGCAGGCCCAGCCCCAGCATTTT.

In this sample, this clone turned up many times. This chain uses TRBV29-1 with TRBJ1-2, with D tentatively TRBD1 (6 bases). The CDR3 has 13 residues. The V gene's germline CDR1 is SQVTM and CDR2 ANQGSEA. The V end lost 5 bases, the J end lost 0 bases, and 10 bases lay between the germline ends. The CDR3 nucleotides are TGCAGCGTTACCGGACAGTCTAACTATGGCTACACCTTC. Translating it yields CSVTGQSNYGYTF.

The rearrangement links TRBV7-9 to TRBJ2-7; 9 positions agree with TRBD2. CDR1 SEHNR and CDR2 FQNEAQ come from the germline V gene (reference sequence). V was clipped by 5 bases and J by 4 bases; unmatched bases: 3. The CDR3 contains 13 residues. As DNA, the CDR3 is TGTGCCAGCAGCCTTAGCGGGAGTTACGAGCAGTACTTC. Protein: CASSLSGSYEQYF.

The CDR3 DNA reads TGTGCCAGCAGTGAAGCTACAGGGACCGAGCAGTACTTC. Its translation: CASSEATGTEQYF. V and J are TRBV2 and TRBJ2-7; D may be TRBD1 (6 bases). The CDR3 consists of 13 residues. Germline V gene lookup returns CDR1 SNHLY and CDR2 FYNNEI. The V end lost 0 bases, the J end lost 6 bases, and 9 bases lay between the germline ends.

The V and J genes are TRBV27 and TRBJ1-2; TRBD1 matches at 8 bases. Germline-derived CDR1 and CDR2 are MNHEY and SMNVEV (reference sequence). This CDR3 contains 13 residues. Germline trimming cut 6 bases from V and 4 bases from J; bases unmatched to any gene: 4. CDR3 nucleotide sequence: TGTGCCAGCAGCCGTGGACAGGGCTATGGCTACACCTTC. Its translation is CASSRGQGYGYTF.

This clone appeared a single time. The rearrangement joins TRBV2 to TRBJ2-1; 7 bases line up with TRBD2. Per the germline V gene, CDR1 is SNHLY and CDR2 is FYNNEI. This CDR3 region has 12 residues. The trim removed 8 bases at V and 6 bases at J, leaving 4 bases unmatched. CDR3 residues: CASRSSGNEQFF. DNA for the CDR3: TGTGCCAGCCGCTCTAGCGGCAATGAGCAGTTCTTC.

The chain's CDR3 is CAWSARTGSNQPQHF. The CDR3, as DNA: TGTGCCTGGAGCGCTCGGACAGGCAGCAATCAGCCCCAGCATTTT. The genes are TRBV30 and TRBJ1-5; 7 bases line up with TRBD1. Germline V gene sequence: CDR1 GTSNPN, CDR2 SVGIG (reference sequence). The CDR3 spans 15 residues. V was pared by 3 bases and J by 1 base, with 6 bases of the junction left unmatched.

With respect to this clone: An end of the junction does not agree with germline; a read error may underlie this. CDR3 sequence reads: CASSRDRNPEAFF. The CDR3 DNA reads as TGCGCCAGCAGCCGGGACAGGAACCCTGAAGCTTTCTTT. The chain couples TRBV5-1 to TRBJ1-1; TRBD1 agrees at 8 bases. The germline gives CDR1 SGHRS, CDR2 YFSETQ. The CDR3 has 13 amino acids.

The gene calls are TRBV30 and TRBJ2-7, with 8 bases fitting TRBD2. The V and J ends lost 3 bases and 2 bases, in that order; junction bases with no gene match: 6. This CDR3 has 14 residues. From germline, CDR1 is GTSNPN and CDR2 SVGIG (reference sequence). The CDR3 sequence: CAWSATSGPYEQYF. The CDR3 nucleotides are TGTGCCTGGAGCGCTACTAGCGGACCCTACGAGCAGTACTTC.

The J gene is TRBJ2-2, the V gene TRBV29-1, with 11 bases lining up with TRBD2. V dropped 8 bases and J dropped 7; count of bases not matched to a gene: 9. Germline CDR1 SQVTM, CDR2 ANQGSEA. The CDR3 is 14 residues long. CDR3 nucleotides: TGCAGCCCCTCCACTAGCGGGAGCAGCGGGGAGCTGTTTTTT. It encodes CSPSTSGSSGELFF.

V and J are TRBV7-9 and TRBJ1-1, with 9 bases matching TRBD1. The CDR3 has 17 amino acids. J gave up 0 bases and V 0 bases, and 5 bases lay outside the gene matches. Germline CDR1 and CDR2: SEHNR and FQNEAQ (reference sequence). CDR3: CASSLAYRGQMNTEAFF. The CDR3 region has the DNA TGTGCCAGCAGCTTAGCTTACAGGGGGCAAATGAACACTGAAGCTTTCTTT.

The chain links TRBV30 to TRBJ1-4; 7 nucleotides line up with TRBD1. J gave up 4 bases and V 5 bases, and 4 bases lay outside the gene matches. CDR1 and CDR2 (germline): GTSNPN, SVGIG (reference sequence). The CDR3 sequence is 13 residues long. The CDR3 DNA follows: TGTGCCTGGGCGGGACAGTATAATGAAAAACTGTTTTTT. It specifies CAWAGQYNEKLFF.

CDR3: CSSLASGTDSGKETQYF. Written as DNA, the CDR3 is TGCAGCTCCCTCGCTAGCGGGACCGATTCGGGGAAAGAGACCCAGTACTTC. This chain joins TRBV29-1 and TRBJ2-5, with 9 positions matching TRBD2. In germline, CDR1 is SQVTM, CDR2 ANQGSEA. The CDR3 contains 17 residues. V gave up 8 bases and J gave up 3 bases; unmatched junction bases: 19.

This clone has more than one count but fewer than ten. J is TRBJ1-4 and V is TRBV15; 10 positions match TRBD1. Germline values: CDR1 LNHNV, CDR2 YYDKDF (reference sequence). V shed 8 bases, J shed 8 bases, and the junction held 11 bases outside the gene matches. The CDR3 sequence is 15 residues long. Here the CDR3 reads CATGWDRGLNEKLFF. In DNA, the CDR3 is TGTGCCACCGGCTGGGACAGGGGATTGAACGAAAAACTGTTTTTT.

The chain uses TRBV2 and TRBJ2-3, with TRBD2 matching over 12 bases. The junction had 5 bases not matched to a gene; V was cut back by 6 bases and J by 13 bases. Germline lookup yields CDR1 SNHLY and CDR2 FYNNEI. The length of the CDR3 is 12 residues. DNA of the CDR3: TGTGCCAGCAGCCGGACTAGCGGGACGGAGTATTTT. Its protein is CASSRTSGTEYF.

This clone was counted a single time. J is TRBJ2-1 and V is TRBV29-1; perhaps TRBD2 as D (5 bases). The V end was cut by 6 bases, the J end by 5 bases, with 11 bases between. The CDR3 spans 12 residues. Per the germline V gene, CDR1 is SQVTM and CDR2 is ANQGSEA. The chain's CDR3 is CSVADGDNEQFF. The CDR3, as DNA: TGCAGCGTCGCGGACGGGGACAATGAGCAGTTCTTC.

The chain combines TRBV19 with TRBJ2-2, with 15 bases matching TRBD2. V shed 5 bases and J 6 bases; nucleotides not matched to a gene: 1. CDR1 and CDR2 (germline): LNHDA, SQIVND (reference sequence). The CDR3 extends over 15 amino acids. The CDR3: CASSGLAGGPGELFF. CDR3 nucleotides: TGTGCCAGTAGTGGACTAGCGGGAGGGCCCGGGGAGCTGTTTTTT.